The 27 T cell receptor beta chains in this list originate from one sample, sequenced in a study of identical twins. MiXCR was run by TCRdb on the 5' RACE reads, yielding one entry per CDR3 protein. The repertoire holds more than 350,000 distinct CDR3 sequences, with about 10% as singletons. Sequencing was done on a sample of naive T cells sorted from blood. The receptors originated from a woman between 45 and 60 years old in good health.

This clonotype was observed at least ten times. CDR3 DNA: TGCGCCAGCAGCTTGGGGCAGGGGACCTCATCCTATGGCTACACCTTC. This gives the protein CASSLGQGTSSYGYTF. The chain has TRBV5-1 and TRBJ1-2; a weak D match, TRBD1 (6 bases). This CDR3 has 16 amino acids. Germline values: CDR1 SGHRS, CDR2 YFSETQ. The germline V and J ends were trimmed by 0 bases and 4 bases, with 16 bases remaining between them.

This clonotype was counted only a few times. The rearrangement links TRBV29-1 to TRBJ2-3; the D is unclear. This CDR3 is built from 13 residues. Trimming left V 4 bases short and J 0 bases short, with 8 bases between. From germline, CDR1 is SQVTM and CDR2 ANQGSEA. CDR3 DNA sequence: TGCAGCGTTGGAGCTCGTAGCACAGATACGCAGTATTTT. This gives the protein CSVGARSTDTQYF.

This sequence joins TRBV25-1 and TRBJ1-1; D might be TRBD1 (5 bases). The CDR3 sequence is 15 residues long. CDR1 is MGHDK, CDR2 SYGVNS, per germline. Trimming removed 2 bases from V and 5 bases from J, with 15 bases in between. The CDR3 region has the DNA TGTGCCAGCAGTGAAGGCGCGGGGCGGAGGACTGAAGCTTTCTTT. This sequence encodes CASSEGAGRRTEAFF. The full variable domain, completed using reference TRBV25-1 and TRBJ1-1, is EADIYQTPRYLVIGTGKKITLECSQTMGHDKMYWYQQDPGMELHLIHYSYGVNSTEKGDLSSESTVSRIRTEHFPLTLESARPSHTSQYLCASSEGAGRRTEAFFGQGTRLTVV.

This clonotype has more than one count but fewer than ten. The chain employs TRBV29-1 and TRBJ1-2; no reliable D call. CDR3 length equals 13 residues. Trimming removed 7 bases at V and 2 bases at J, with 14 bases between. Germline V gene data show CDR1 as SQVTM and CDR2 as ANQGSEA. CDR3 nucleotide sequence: TGCAGCGGGAACGTAGGACTCAACTATGGCTACACCTTC. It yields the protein CSGNVGLNYGYTF.

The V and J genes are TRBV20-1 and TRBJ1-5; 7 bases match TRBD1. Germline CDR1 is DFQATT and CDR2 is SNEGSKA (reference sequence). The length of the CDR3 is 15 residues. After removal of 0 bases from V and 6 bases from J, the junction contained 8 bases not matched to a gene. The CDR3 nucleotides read TGCAGTGCTAGAGAGGCCCAGGGGGGTGGTCAGCCCCAGCATTTT. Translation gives CSAREAQGGGQPQHF.

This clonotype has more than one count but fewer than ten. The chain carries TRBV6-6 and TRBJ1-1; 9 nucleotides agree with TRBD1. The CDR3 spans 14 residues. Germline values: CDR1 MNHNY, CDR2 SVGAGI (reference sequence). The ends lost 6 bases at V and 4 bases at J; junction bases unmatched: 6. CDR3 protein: CASRRDRESTEAFF. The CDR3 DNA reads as TGTGCCAGCAGGAGGGACAGGGAAAGCACTGAAGCTTTCTTT.

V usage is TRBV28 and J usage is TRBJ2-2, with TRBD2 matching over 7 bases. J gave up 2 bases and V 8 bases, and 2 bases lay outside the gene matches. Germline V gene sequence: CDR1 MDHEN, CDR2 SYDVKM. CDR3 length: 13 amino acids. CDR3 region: CASGRVNTGELFF. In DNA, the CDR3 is TGTGCCAGCGGGAGGGTTAACACCGGGGAGCTGTTTTTT.

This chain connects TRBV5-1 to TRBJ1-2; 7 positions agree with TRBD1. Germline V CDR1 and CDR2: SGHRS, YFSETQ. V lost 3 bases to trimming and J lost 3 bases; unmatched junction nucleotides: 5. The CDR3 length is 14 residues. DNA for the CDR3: TGCGCCAGCAGCTCAAGACAGGGAGACTATGGCTACACCTTC. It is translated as CASSSRQGDYGYTF.

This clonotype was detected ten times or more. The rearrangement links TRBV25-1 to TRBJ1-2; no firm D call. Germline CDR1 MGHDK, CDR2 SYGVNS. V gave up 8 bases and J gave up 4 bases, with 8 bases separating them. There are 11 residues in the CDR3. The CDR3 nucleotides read TGTGCCAGCGGGGATGGCTATGGCTACACCTTC. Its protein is CASGDGYGYTF.

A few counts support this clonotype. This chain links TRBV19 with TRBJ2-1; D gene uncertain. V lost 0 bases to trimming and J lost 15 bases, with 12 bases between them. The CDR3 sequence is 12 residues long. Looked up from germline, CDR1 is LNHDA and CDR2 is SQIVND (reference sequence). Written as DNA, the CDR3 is TGTGCCAGTAGTATAGACTTGCGAGGTTTGTTCTTC. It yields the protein CASSIDLRGLFF.

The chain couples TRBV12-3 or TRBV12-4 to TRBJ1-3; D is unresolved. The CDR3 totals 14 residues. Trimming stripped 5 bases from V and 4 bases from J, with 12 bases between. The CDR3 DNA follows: TGTGCCAGCAGTCTACTTCTAGGAGGAAACACCATATATTTT. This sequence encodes CASSLLLGGNTIYF.

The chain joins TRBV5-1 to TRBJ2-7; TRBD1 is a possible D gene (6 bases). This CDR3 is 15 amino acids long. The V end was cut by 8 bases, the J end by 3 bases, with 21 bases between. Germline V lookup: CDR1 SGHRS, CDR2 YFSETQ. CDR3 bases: TGCGCCAGTGGAACAGGGTGGGGAGCTAACTACGAGCAGTACTTC. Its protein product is CASGTGWGANYEQYF.

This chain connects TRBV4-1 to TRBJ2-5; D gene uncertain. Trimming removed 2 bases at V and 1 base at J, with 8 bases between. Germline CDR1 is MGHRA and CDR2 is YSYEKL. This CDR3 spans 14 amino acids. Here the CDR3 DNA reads TGCGCCAGCAGCCAACGCTGGCTCCAAGAGACCCAGTACTTC. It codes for CASSQRWLQETQYF.

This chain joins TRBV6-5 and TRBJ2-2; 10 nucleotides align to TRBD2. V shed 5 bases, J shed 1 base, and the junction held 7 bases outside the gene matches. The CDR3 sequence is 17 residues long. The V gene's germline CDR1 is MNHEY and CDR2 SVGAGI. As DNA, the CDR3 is TGTGCCAGCAGTCATGATAGCGGGAGGCTGAACACCGGGGAGCTGTTTTTT. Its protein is CASSHDSGRLNTGELFF.

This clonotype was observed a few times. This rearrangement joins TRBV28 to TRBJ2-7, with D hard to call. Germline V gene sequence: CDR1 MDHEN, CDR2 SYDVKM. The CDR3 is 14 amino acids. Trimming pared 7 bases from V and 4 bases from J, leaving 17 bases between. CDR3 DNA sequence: TGTGCCAGCAATCCTATCGCCGATAGGTACGAGCAGTACTTC. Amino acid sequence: CASNPIADRYEQYF.

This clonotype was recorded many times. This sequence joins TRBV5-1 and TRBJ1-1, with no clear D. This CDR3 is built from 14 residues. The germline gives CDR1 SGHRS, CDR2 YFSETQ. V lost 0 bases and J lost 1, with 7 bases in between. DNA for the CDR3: TGCGCCAGCAGCTTGGCATTCACGAACACTGAAGCTTTCTTT. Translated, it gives CASSLAFTNTEAFF.

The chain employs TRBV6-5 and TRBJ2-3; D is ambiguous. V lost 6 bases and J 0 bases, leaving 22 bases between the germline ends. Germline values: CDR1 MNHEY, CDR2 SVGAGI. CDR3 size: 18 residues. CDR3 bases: TGTGCCAGCAGCCACAACTCCGCTCAAATTTCTAGCACAGATACGCAGTATTTT. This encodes CASSHNSAQISSTDTQYF.

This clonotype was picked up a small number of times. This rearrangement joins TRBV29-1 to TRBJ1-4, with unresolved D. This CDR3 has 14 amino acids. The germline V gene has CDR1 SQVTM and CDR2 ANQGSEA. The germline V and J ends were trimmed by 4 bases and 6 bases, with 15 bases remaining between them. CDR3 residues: CSVARGSSDEKLFF. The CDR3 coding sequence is TGCAGCGTTGCCCGAGGGTCATCCGATGAAAAACTGTTTTTT. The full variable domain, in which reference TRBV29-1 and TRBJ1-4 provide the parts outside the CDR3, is SAVISQKPSRDICQRGTSLTIQCQVDSQVTMMFWYRQQPGQSLTLIATANQGSEATYESGFVIDKFPISRPNLTFSTLTVSNMSPEDSSIYLCSVARGSSDEKLFFGSGTQLSVL.

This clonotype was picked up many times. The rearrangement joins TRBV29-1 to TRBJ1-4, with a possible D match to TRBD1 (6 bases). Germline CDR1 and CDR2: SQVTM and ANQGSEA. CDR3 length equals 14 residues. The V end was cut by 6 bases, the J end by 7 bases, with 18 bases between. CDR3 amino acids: CSVRPGARGEKLFF. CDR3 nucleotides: TGCAGCGTCCGACCAGGGGCGAGAGGTGAAAAACTGTTTTTT.

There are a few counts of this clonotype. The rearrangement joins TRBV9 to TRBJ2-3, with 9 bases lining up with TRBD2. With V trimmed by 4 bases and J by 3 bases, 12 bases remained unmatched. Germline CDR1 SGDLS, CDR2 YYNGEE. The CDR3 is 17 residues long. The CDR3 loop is CASSPHVSGRGTDTQYF. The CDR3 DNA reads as TGTGCCAGCAGCCCCCATGTTAGCGGGAGAGGGACAGATACGCAGTATTTT.

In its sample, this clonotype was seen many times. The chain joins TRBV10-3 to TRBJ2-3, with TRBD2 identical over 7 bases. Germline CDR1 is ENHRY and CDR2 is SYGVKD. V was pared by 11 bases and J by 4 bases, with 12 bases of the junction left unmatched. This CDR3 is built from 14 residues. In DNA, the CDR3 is TGTGCCGCTGGGGGGGAGTTTCTCTCAGATACGCAGTATTTT. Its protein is CAAGGEFLSDTQYF.

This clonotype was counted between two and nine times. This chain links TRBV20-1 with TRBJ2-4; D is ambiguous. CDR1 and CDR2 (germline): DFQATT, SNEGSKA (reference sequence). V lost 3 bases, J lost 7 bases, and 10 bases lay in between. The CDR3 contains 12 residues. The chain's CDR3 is CSASLDLNIQYF. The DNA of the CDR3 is TGCAGTGCTAGTTTAGATTTGAACATTCAGTACTTC.

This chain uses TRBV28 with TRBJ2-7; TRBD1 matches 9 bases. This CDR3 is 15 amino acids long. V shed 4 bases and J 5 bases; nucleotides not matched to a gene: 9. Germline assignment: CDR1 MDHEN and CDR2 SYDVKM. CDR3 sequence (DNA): TGTGCCAGCAGTTCAGGAGGGACAGGGTTTCACGAGCAGTACGTC. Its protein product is CASSSGGTGFHEQYV.

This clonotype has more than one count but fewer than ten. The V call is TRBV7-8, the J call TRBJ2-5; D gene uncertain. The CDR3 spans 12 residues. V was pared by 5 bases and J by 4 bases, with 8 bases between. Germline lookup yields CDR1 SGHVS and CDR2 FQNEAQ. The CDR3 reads CASSPRAETQYF. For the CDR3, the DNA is TGTGCCAGCAGCCCAAGGGCAGAGACCCAGTACTTC.

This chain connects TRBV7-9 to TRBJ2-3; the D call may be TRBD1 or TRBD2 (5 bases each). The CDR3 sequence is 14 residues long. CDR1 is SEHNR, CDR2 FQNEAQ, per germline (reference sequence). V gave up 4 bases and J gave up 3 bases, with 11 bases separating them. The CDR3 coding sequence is TGTGCCAGCAGCTGGGGGATGGGGACAGATACGCAGTATTTT. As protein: CASSWGMGTDTQYF.

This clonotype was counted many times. The CDR3 bases are TGCGCCAGCAGCTTGGGACAGGGGTTAAATGAGCAGTTCTTC. This codes for CASSLGQGLNEQFF. V gene TRBV5-1 combines with J gene TRBJ2-1, with 8 bases identical to TRBD1. The V and J ends lost 0 bases and 7 bases, in that order; junction bases with no gene match: 3. The CDR3 has 14 amino acids. CDR1 SGHRS and CDR2 YFSETQ come from the germline V gene. Full variable domain (missing parts from reference TRBV5-1 and TRBJ2-1): KAGVTQTPRYLIKTRGQQVTLSCSPISGHRSVSWYQQTPGQGLQFLFEYFSETQRNKGNFPGRFSGRQFSNSRSEMNVSTLELGDSALYLCASSLGQGLNEQFFGPGTRLTVL.

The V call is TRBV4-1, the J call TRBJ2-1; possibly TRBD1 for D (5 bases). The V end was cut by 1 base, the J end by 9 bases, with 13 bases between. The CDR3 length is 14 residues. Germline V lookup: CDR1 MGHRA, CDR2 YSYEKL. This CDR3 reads CASSQASQGGEQFF. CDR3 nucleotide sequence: TGCGCCAGCAGCCAAGCCTCCCAGGGTGGTGAGCAGTTCTTC.